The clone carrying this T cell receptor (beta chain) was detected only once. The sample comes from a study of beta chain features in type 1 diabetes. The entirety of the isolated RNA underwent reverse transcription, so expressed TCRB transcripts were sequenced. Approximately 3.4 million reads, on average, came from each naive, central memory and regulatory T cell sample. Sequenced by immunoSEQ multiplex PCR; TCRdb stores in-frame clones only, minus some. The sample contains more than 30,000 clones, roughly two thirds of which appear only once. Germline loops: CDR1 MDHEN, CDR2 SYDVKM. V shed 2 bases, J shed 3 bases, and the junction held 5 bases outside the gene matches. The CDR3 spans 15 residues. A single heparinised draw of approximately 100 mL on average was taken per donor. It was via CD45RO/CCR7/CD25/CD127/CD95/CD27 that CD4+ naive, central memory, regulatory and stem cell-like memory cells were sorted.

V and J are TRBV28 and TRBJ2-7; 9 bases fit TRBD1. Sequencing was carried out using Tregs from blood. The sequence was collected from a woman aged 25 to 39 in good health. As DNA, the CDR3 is TGTGCCAGCAGTTTAACCGGGACAGGGTACTACGAGCAGTACTTC. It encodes CASSLTGTGYYEQYF.